The TCR beta chain described here comes from a study of radiotherapy plus CTLA-4 blockade in lung cancer. Per the germline V gene, CDR1 is SGHVS and CDR2 is FQNEAQ. Losses at the gene ends were 3 bases for V and 1 base for J; bases not matched to a gene: 8. CDR3 size: 19 residues. The repertoire was sequenced with immunoSEQ multiplex PCR; TCRdb's copy has only in-frame clones and lacks some. The sample consists of 110,000 or so clones, 78% of them appearing once. This clone showed up just once. Specimen: peripheral blood, collected from a patient treated with radiotherapy plus ipilimumab. This clonotype was sampled from a human donor with non-small cell lung cancer who had a partial response to radiotherapy plus ipilimumab. The J gene is TRBJ2-6, the V gene TRBV7-8; 11 bases agree with TRBD1. This CDR3 reads CASSLLQDRGQSGANVLTF. CDR3 nucleotide sequence: TGTGCCAGCAGCTTGCTTCAGGACAGGGGGCAATCTGGGGCCAACGTCCTGACTTTC.